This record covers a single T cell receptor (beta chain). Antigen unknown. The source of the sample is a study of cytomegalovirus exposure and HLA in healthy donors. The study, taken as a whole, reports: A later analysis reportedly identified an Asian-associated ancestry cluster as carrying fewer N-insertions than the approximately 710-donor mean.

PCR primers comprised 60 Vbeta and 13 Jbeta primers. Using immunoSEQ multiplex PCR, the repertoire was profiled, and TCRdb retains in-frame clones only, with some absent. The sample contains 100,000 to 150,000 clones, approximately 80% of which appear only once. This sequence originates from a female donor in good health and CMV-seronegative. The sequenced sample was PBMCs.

CDR3 loop: CASSVNLDRAYEQYF. The CDR3 DNA follows: TGTGCCAGCAGTGTCAATTTGGACAGGGCCTACGAGCAGTACTTC. The rearrangement uses TRBV6-1 and TRBJ2-7; 8 nucleotides align to TRBD1. The ends lost 4 bases at V and 2 bases at J; junction bases unmatched: 7. The CDR3 is 15 amino acids. Germline V gene data show CDR1 as MNHNS and CDR2 as SASEGT.